The 20 T cell receptor beta chains below all came from one sample that was sequenced in a study of T cell changes during pregnancy in multiple sclerosis. Using immunoSEQ multiplex PCR, the repertoire was profiled, and TCRdb retains in-frame clones only, with some absent. The table includes about 97,000 clones, 91% detected once. The sample was peripheral blood, taken in the second trimester of pregnancy. All receptors come from a female donor with multiple sclerosis, enrolled in a pregnancy study.

This chain links TRBV28 with TRBJ1-4; TRBD1 matches 7 bases. Looked up from germline, CDR1 is MDHEN and CDR2 is SYDVKM. J gave up 7 bases and V 5 bases, and 10 bases lay outside the gene matches. The CDR3 is 15 amino acids. The CDR3 DNA sequence: TGTGCCAGCAGTCGGAAGACAGGGTGGAGTGAAAAACTGTTTTTT. Its translation: CASSRKTGWSEKLFF.

The chain links TRBV11-3 to TRBJ2-5; D unclear. V was shortened by 1 base and J by 5 bases, with 14 bases between the two germline ends. CDR1 SGHNT and CDR2 YENEEA come from the germline V gene. The CDR3 consists of 15 residues. The CDR3 bases are TGTGCCAGCAGCTTAGGTAGTACGGGTGTGGAGACCCAGTACTTC. Its translation: CASSLGSTGVETQYF. Full variable domain (rest looked up from reference TRBV11-3 and TRBJ2-5): EAGVVQSPRYKIIEKKQPVAFWCNPISGHNTLYWYLQNLGQGPELLIRYENEEAVDDSQLPKDRFSAERLKGVDSTLKIQPAELGDSAVYLCASSLGSTGVETQYFGPGTRLLVL.

The J gene is TRBJ2-3, the V gene TRBV7-9; no firm D call. V was pared by 8 bases and J by 4 bases, with 10 bases between. This CDR3 is 12 amino acids long. Germline lookup yields CDR1 SEHNR and CDR2 FQNEAQ (reference sequence). CDR3 region: CASSNRADTQYF. The CDR3 DNA follows: TGTGCCAGCTCGAACCGGGCAGATACGCAGTATTTT.

This clone is a singleton in its sample. The V call is TRBV5-6, the J call TRBJ2-7; the D gene is possibly TRBD1 (5 bases). Germline V gene lookup returns CDR1 SGHDT and CDR2 YYEEEE. The V and J ends lost 0 bases and 4 bases respectively, with 11 bases between them. The CDR3 loop spans 14 amino acids. As DNA, the CDR3 is TGTGCCAGCAGCTTGGGGCTGACAGATTACGAGCAGTACTTC. Translating gives CASSLGLTDYEQYF. The full variable domain, in which reference TRBV5-6 and TRBJ2-7 provide the parts outside the CDR3, is DAGVTQSPTHLIKTRGQQVTLRCSPKSGHDTVSWYQQALGQGPQFIFQYYEEEERQRGNFPDRFSGHQFPNYSSELNVNALLLGDSALYLCASSLGLTDYEQYFGPGTRLTVT.

This clone was seen just once. The junction departs from the called germline gene at one end, perhaps through a read error. This chain joins TRBV20-1 and TRBJ1-4; 9 bases match TRBD1. Germline assignment: CDR1 DFQATT and CDR2 SNEGSKA (reference sequence). This CDR3 is 11 amino acids long. CDR3 residues: CSARFRDRAVF. The CDR3 DNA reads TGCAGTGCTAGATTCCGGGACAGGGCGGTTTTT.

The chain couples TRBV2 to TRBJ1-6; D is unresolved. The V gene lost 6 bases and the J gene lost 8 bases, with 8 bases spanning the gap. The CDR3 has 12 amino acids. The V gene's germline CDR1 is SNHLY and CDR2 FYNNEI. The CDR3 region has the DNA TGTGCCAGCAGCATACGGGATTCACCCCTCCACTTT. It encodes CASSIRDSPLHF. Full variable domain (remainder filled in from reference TRBV2 and TRBJ1-6): EPEVTQTPSHQVTQMGQEVILRCVPISNHLYFYWYRQILGQKVEFLVSFYNNEISEKSEIFDDQFSVERPDGSNFTLKIRSTKLEDSAMYFCASSIRDSPLHFGNGTRLTVT.

V is TRBV7-8 and J is TRBJ2-5; TRBD1 aligns across 10 bases. From germline, CDR1 is SGHVS and CDR2 FQNEAQ. J gave up 5 bases and V 7 bases, and 10 bases lay outside the gene matches. The CDR3 has 15 residues. The CDR3 is CASKQPGQGRETQYF. The CDR3 nucleotides read TGTGCCAGCAAACAACCGGGACAGGGGAGGGAGACCCAGTACTTC. Looking up the rest from reference TRBV7-8 and TRBJ2-5 gives the full variable domain: GAGVSQSPRYKVAKRGQDVALRCDPISGHVSLFWYQQALGQGPEFLTYFQNEAQLDKSGLPSDRFFAERPEGSVSTLKIQRTQQEDSAVYLCASKQPGQGRETQYFGPGTRLLVL.

V gene TRBV11-2 combines with J gene TRBJ2-7; D is possibly TRBD2 (5 bases). The length of the CDR3 is 17 residues. The V gene lost 4 bases and the J gene lost 4 bases, with 23 bases spanning the gap. Germline V gene sequence: CDR1 SGHAT, CDR2 FQNNGV. The CDR3 bases are TGTGCCAGCAGCTCCCTTAGGCGCGAATTCGGGGTTTACGAGCAGTACTTC. Translating gives CASSSLRREFGVYEQYF.

This chain links TRBV19 with TRBJ2-5, with D tentatively TRBD2 (5 bases). The V and J ends lost 5 bases and 7 bases respectively, with 23 bases between them. The CDR3 is made up of 16 amino acids. Germline values: CDR1 LNHDA, CDR2 SQIVND (reference sequence). CDR3 sequence: CASSSMDSSLIGTQYF. In DNA form, the CDR3 reads TGTGCCAGTAGTTCCATGGACTCTTCCCTCATCGGGACCCAGTACTTC.

In the case of this clone: This same CDR3 is encoded by further DNA sequences in the sample. The rearrangement links TRBV28 to TRBJ1-5; unclear D gene. V was trimmed by 4 bases and J by 3 bases, leaving 7 bases between them. The CDR3 extends over 13 amino acids. CDR1 and CDR2 from the germline V gene are MDHEN and SYDVKM. The CDR3 nucleotides read TGTGCCAGCAGTTCGGGGTTCAATCAGCCCCAGCATTTT. Protein product: CASSSGFNQPQHF. The full variable domain, with the rest looked up from reference TRBV28 and TRBJ1-5, is DVKVTQSSRYLVKRTGEKVFLECVQDMDHENMFWYRQDPGLGLRLIYFSYDVKMKEKGDIPEGYSVSREKKERFSLILESASTNQTSMYLCASSSGFNQPQHFGDGTRLSIL.

CDR3 sequence reads: CASSLGQMNTEAFF. The CDR3 DNA reads as TGTGCCAGCAGCTTGGGGCAAATGAACACTGAAGCTTTCTTT. The V gene is TRBV5-6, the J gene TRBJ1-1; D is ambiguous. The V gene lost 0 bases and the J gene lost 0 bases, with 6 bases spanning the gap. Germline values: CDR1 SGHDT, CDR2 YYEEEE. CDR3 length: 14 residues.

The chain links TRBV4-1 to TRBJ1-1; a possible D gene is TRBD1 (5 bases). Germline lookup yields CDR1 MGHRA and CDR2 YSYEKL. Trimming shortened V by 1 base and J by 7 bases, and 16 bases separated the two germline ends. This CDR3 comprises 15 residues. The chain's CDR3 is CASSQAPTEQYEAFF. CDR3 sequence (DNA): TGCGCCAGCAGCCAAGCCCCGACAGAGCAGTATGAAGCTTTCTTT.

The sample holds a few counts of this clone. V usage is TRBV28 and J usage is TRBJ1-1; D is undetermined. Germline-derived CDR1 and CDR2 are MDHEN and SYDVKM. This CDR3 has 13 amino acids. V dropped 5 bases and J dropped 2 bases, with 9 bases sitting between them. The CDR3 loop is CASSTHSNTEAFF. The CDR3 nucleotides are TGTGCCAGCAGTACACACAGTAACACTGAAGCTTTCTTT.

The rearrangement joins TRBV27 to TRBJ1-3, with D perhaps matching TRBD1 (6 bases). The CDR3 has 18 residues. Germline CDR1 reads MNHEY; CDR2 reads SMNVEV (reference sequence). Trimming pared 2 bases from V and 0 bases from J, leaving 17 bases between. CDR3 in DNA: TGTGCCAGCAGTTTAAGGGGATACGGGGGGGCCTCTGGAAACACCATATATTTT. Its translation is CASSLRGYGGASGNTIYF.

The J gene is TRBJ2-5, the V gene TRBV11-2; perhaps TRBD2 as D (5 bases). The length of the CDR3 is 13 residues. Germline lookup yields CDR1 SGHAT and CDR2 FQNNGV. Trimming cost V 3 bases and J 4 bases, with 9 bases left between them. CDR3 nucleotides: TGTGCCAGCAGCTTTATTGCGGGAGAGACCCAGTACTTC. Residues: CASSFIAGETQYF.

The CDR3 protein is CASSYDTNYGYTF. Written as DNA, the CDR3 is TGTGCCAGCAGTTACGACACCAACTATGGCTACACCTTC. This chain connects TRBV6-5 to TRBJ1-2; D gene ambiguous. The CDR3 is made up of 13 amino acids. Germline V gives CDR1 MNHEY, CDR2 SVGAGI. Trimming took off 2 bases at V and 2 bases at J, with 6 bases between the two ends.

The V call is TRBV19, the J call TRBJ2-7; TRBD1 is a possible D gene (7 bases). The CDR3 is made up of 15 amino acids. Trimming pared 5 bases from V and 5 bases from J, leaving 19 bases between. Germline V gene data show CDR1 as LNHDA and CDR2 as SQIVND (reference sequence). The CDR3 DNA is TGTGCCAGTAGTCCCCCGACAGGGAGGAAGAACGAGCAGTACTTC. It codes for CASSPPTGRKNEQYF.

The chain links TRBV5-6 to TRBJ2-7; 10 bases align to TRBD1. V shed 3 bases and J 7 bases; nucleotides not matched to a gene: 10. This CDR3 spans 15 amino acids. The germline CDR1 and CDR2 sequences are SGHDT and YYEEEE. The CDR3 reads CASSSPGQGFPEQYF. In DNA form, the CDR3 reads TGTGCCAGCAGCTCCCCGGGACAGGGGTTCCCTGAGCAGTACTTC.

The genes are TRBV7-2 and TRBJ2-1, with 8 nucleotides matching TRBD2. V lost 5 bases and J lost 8; bases outside the gene matches: 11. Germline V gives CDR1 SGHTA, CDR2 FQGNSA. CDR3 length equals 15 residues. Written as DNA, the CDR3 is TGTGCCAGCAGCACTAGCGGACAATATGGGCATGAGCAGTTCTTC. It yields the protein CASSTSGQYGHEQFF.

The chain is built from TRBV7-9 and TRBJ1-2, with D tentatively TRBD1 (6 bases). The V gene lost 5 bases and the J gene lost 0 bases, with 10 bases spanning the gap. This CDR3 is built from 14 residues. Germline V gene lookup returns CDR1 SEHNR and CDR2 FQNEAQ (reference sequence). CDR3 in DNA: TGTGCCAGCAGCCTCGACAGGCCTAACTATGGCTACACCTTC. It translates to CASSLDRPNYGYTF. Together with reference TRBV7-9 and TRBJ1-2, the CDR3 gives the full variable domain: DTGVSQNPRHKITKRGQNVTFRCDPISEHNRLYWYRQTLGQGPEFLTYFQNEAQLEKSRLLSDRFSAERPKGSFSTLEIQRTEQGDSAMYLCASSLDRPNYGYTFGSGTRLTVV.